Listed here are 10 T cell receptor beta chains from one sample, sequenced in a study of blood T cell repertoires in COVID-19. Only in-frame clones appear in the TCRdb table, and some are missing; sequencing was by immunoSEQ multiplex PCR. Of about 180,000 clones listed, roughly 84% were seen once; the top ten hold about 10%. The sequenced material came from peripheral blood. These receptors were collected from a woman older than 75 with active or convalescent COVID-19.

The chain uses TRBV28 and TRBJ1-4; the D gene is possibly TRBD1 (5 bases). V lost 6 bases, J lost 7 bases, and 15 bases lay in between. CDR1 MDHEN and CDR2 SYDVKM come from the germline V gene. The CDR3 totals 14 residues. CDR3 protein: CASSSYQGTEKLFF. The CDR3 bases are TGTGCCAGCAGCAGCTACCAGGGAACTGAAAAACTGTTTTTT.

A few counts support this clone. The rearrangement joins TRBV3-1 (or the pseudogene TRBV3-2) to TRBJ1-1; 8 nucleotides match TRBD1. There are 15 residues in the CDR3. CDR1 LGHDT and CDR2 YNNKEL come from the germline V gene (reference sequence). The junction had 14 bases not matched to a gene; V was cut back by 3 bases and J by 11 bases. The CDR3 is CASSQGSAGGVGAFF. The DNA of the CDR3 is TGTGCCAGCAGCCAGGGCTCGGCAGGGGGCGTCGGTGCTTTCTTT.

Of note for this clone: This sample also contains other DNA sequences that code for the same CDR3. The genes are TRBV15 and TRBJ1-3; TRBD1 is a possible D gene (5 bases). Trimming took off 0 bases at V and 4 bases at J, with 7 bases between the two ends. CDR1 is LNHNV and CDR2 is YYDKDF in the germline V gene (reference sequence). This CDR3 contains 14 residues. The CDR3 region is CATSRDPGGNTIYF. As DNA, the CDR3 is TGTGCCACCAGCAGAGACCCAGGGGGAAACACCATATATTTT.

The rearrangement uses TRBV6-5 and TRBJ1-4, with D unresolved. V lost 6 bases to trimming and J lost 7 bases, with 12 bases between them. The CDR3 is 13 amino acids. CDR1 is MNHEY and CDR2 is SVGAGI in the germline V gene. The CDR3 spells CASRSSRGEKLFF. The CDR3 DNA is TGTGCCAGCAGAAGTTCCCGGGGTGAAAAACTGTTTTTT.

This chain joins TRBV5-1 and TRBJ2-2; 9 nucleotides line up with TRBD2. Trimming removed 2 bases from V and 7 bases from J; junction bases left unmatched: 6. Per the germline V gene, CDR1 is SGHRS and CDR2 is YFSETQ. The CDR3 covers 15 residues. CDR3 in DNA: TGCGCCAGCAGCTTCCAAGCGGGAGGACGCGGGGAGCTGTTTTTT. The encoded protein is CASSFQAGGRGELFF.

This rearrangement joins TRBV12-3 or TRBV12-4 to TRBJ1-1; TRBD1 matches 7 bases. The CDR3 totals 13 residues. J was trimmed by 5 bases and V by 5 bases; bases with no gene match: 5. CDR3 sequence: CASSTGARTEAFF. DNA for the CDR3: TGTGCCAGCAGTACAGGGGCTAGGACTGAAGCTTTCTTT.

The CDR3: CASSASPGLRNQPQHF. DNA for the CDR3: TGTGCCAGCAGTGCCTCACCGGGACTTAGAAATCAGCCCCAGCATTTT. This chain links TRBV27 with TRBJ1-5; weak D call: TRBD1 (5 bases). Germline loops: CDR1 MNHEY, CDR2 SMNVEV (reference sequence). Trimming took off 5 bases at V and 4 bases at J, with 18 bases between the two ends. This CDR3 region has 16 residues.

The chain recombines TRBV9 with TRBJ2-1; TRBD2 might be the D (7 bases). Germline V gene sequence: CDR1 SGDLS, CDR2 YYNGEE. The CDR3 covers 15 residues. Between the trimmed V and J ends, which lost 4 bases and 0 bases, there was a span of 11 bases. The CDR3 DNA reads TGTGCCAGCAGCCCAGGGGAGGGCTCCTACAATGAGCAGTTCTTC. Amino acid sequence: CASSPGEGSYNEQFF. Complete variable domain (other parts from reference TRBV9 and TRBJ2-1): DSGVTQTPKHLITATGQRVTLRCSPRSGDLSVYWYQQSLDQGLQFLIQYYNGEERAKGNILERFSAQQFPDLHSELNLSSLELGDSALYFCASSPGEGSYNEQFFGPGTRLTVL.

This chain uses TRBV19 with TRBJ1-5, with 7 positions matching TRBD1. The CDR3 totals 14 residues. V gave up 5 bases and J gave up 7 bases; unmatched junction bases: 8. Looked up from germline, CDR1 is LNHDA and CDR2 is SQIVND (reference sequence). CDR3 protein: CASSPRQGGQPQHF. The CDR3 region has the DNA TGTGCCAGTAGTCCCAGACAGGGAGGACAGCCCCAGCATTTT.

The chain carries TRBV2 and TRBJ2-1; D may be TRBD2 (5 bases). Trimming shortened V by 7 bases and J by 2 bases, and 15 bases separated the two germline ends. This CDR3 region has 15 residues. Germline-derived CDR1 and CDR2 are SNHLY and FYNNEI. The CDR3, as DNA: TGTGCCAGCACCCCCAGCCGGGGTACCTACAATGAGCAGTTCTTC. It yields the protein CASTPSRGTYNEQFF.